This T cell receptor (beta chain) was sequenced during a study of blood T cell repertoires in COVID-19. The CDR3 is 15 amino acids. CDR1 is SGHVS and CDR2 is FQNEAQ in the germline V gene. V lost 3 bases to trimming and J lost 5 bases, with 13 bases between them. The data were produced by immunoSEQ multiplex PCR, yet TCRdb's version contains in-frame clones alone and is incomplete. The sample consists of around 480,000 clones, 70% to 90% of them appearing once. The source material was peripheral blood. The sequence derives from a woman between 45 and 60 years old with COVID-19, enrolled during active disease. The chain has TRBV7-8 and TRBJ1-4; D might be TRBD1 (6 bases). The chain's CDR3 is CASSLDDRTNEKLFF. CDR3 coding DNA: TGTGCCAGCAGCTTGGACGACAGGACGAATGAAAAACTGTTTTTT.